These 18 T cell receptor beta chains were sequenced from one sample in a study of identical twins. TCRdb ran MiXCR on the 5' RACE reads and lists one entry per CDR3 protein. The sample gives some 790,000 distinct CDR3 sequences, about 20% of which show up once; around 13% is in the top ten. This same sample was also part of a study on T cells expressing NK-cell markers.

Sequencing was done on a sample of PBMCs. These receptors came from a woman under 30 in good health.

This clonotype was seen a few times. The chain is built from TRBV5-1 and TRBJ2-5; D gene ambiguous. Trimming removed 0 bases at V and 1 base at J, with 10 bases between. Germline V gene lookup returns CDR1 SGHRS and CDR2 YFSETQ. The CDR3 covers 15 residues. DNA of the CDR3: TGCGCCAGCAGCTTGGGTGGCGTGATCCAAGAGACCCAGTACTTC. It translates to CASSLGGVIQETQYF.

This clonotype was detected only a few times. This chain connects TRBV7-9 to TRBJ1-3, with TRBD1 identical over 7 bases. The V segment lost 5 bases and the J segment 1 base; nucleotides outside the gene matches: 2. The CDR3 contains 14 residues. Germline V CDR1 and CDR2: SEHNR, FQNEAQ (reference sequence). The CDR3 reads CASSHRGSGNTIYF. The CDR3 DNA sequence: TGTGCCAGCAGCCACAGGGGATCTGGAAACACCATATATTTT.

This chain uses TRBV20-1 with TRBJ1-5; D gene ambiguous. This CDR3 region has 12 residues. CDR1 and CDR2 from the germline V gene are DFQATT and SNEGSKA (reference sequence). V was clipped by 6 bases and J by 8 bases, with 14 bases between them. The DNA of the CDR3 is TGCAGTGCCGAAGGACGAGGGAAGCCCCAGCATTTT. Encoded protein: CSAEGRGKPQHF.

This rearrangement joins TRBV6-5 to TRBJ2-7; 9 nucleotides line up with TRBD1. V lost 2 bases and J lost 3; bases outside the gene matches: 5. This CDR3 contains 15 residues. CDR1 is MNHEY and CDR2 is SVGAGI in the germline V gene. The CDR3 is CASSYTGQGHYEQYF. Here the CDR3 DNA reads TGTGCCAGCAGTTACACGGGACAGGGTCACTACGAGCAGTACTTC.

This clonotype came up many times. The J gene is TRBJ1-2, the V gene TRBV6-5; D possibly corresponds to TRBD1 (5 bases). This CDR3 contains 11 residues. V shed 6 bases and J shed 8 bases, with 10 bases lying between them. Germline loops: CDR1 MNHEY, CDR2 SVGAGI. The CDR3 protein is CASSPGWGYTF. The CDR3 nucleotides read TGTGCCAGCAGCCCAGGGTGGGGCTACACCTTC.

The J gene is TRBJ1-1, the V gene TRBV25-1; 8 bases line up with TRBD1. The germline V gene encodes CDR1 MGHDK and CDR2 SYGVNS. This CDR3 has 16 residues. V shed 3 bases and J 4 bases; nucleotides not matched to a gene: 10. The CDR3 loop reads CASSDPGRGRGTEAFF. In DNA, the CDR3 is TGTGCCAGCAGTGATCCCGGCAGGGGGCGAGGCACTGAAGCTTTCTTT.

The rearrangement joins TRBV6-2 or TRBV6-3 to TRBJ2-7; TRBD2 is a possible D gene (6 bases). Germline values: CDR1 MNHEY, CDR2 SVGEGT. The CDR3 length is 14 residues. V was shortened by 10 bases and J by 0 bases, with 16 bases between the two germline ends. In DNA, the CDR3 is TGTGCCACCAGGGAGGACCCGAGCTCCTACGAGCAGTACTTC. Its protein product is CATREDPSSYEQYF.

In this sample, this clonotype turned up a few times. CDR3 coding DNA: TGCAGTTCGTGGGGGGGGCCAGGCACTGAAGCTTTCTTT. Protein sequence: CSSWGGPGTEAFF. V usage is TRBV20-1 and J usage is TRBJ1-1, with D possibly being TRBD1 (6 bases). The germline V gene has CDR1 DFQATT and CDR2 SNEGSKA (reference sequence). The CDR3 has 13 amino acids. Trimming shortened V by 8 bases and J by 4 bases, and 17 bases separated the two germline ends.

The V call is TRBV7-9, the J call TRBJ1-1, with D possibly matching TRBD1 (5 bases). The CDR3 loop spans 13 amino acids. Germline V lookup: CDR1 SEHNR, CDR2 FQNEAQ (reference sequence). Between the trimmed V and J ends, which lost 3 bases and 6 bases, there was a span of 11 bases. Written as DNA, the CDR3 is TGTGCCAGCAGCTTGGGGGGGAGGTCTGAAGCTTTCTTT. Protein product: CASSLGGRSEAFF.

This chain connects TRBV15 to TRBJ2-2; D call uncertain. CDR3 length: 16 amino acids. Deletions cut 3 bases from V and 1 base from J, with 12 bases between. CDR1 and CDR2 (germline): LNHNV, YYDKDF (reference sequence). The CDR3 DNA follows: TGTGCCACCAGCAGCTTCGATCGGATGAACACCGGGGAGCTGTTTTTT. This encodes CATSSFDRMNTGELFF.

This clonotype has a handful of counts. The V gene is TRBV6-1, the J gene TRBJ1-1; 8 nucleotides agree with TRBD1. Germline values: CDR1 MNHNS, CDR2 SASEGT. Unmatched junction bases numbered 6, after V lost 4 bases and J lost 2 bases. This CDR3 is built from 15 residues. CDR3 residues: CASSGTGTGNTEAFF. DNA for the CDR3: TGTGCCAGCAGTGGGACCGGGACAGGCAACACTGAAGCTTTCTTT.

This clonotype was counted at least ten times. This chain links TRBV7-2 with TRBJ2-1; 9 bases line up with TRBD1. This CDR3 region has 15 residues. Germline CDR1 reads SGHTA; CDR2 reads FQGNSA. V gave up 4 bases and J gave up 1 base; unmatched junction bases: 2. Written as DNA, the CDR3 is TGTGCCAGCAGCTCGGACAGGGGTTCCTACAATGAGCAGTTCTTC. Its protein product is CASSSDRGSYNEQFF.

The chain uses TRBV3-1 and TRBJ2-3; TRBD2 might be the D (7 bases). Germline CDR1 is LGHDT and CDR2 is YNNKEL (reference sequence). The CDR3 is 16 residues long. With 2 bases removed from V and 9 bases from J, the gap between germline ends came to 21 bases. The CDR3 reads CASSQTGGSGQRTQYF. The CDR3 bases are TGTGCCAGCAGCCAAACCGGGGGGTCGGGACAACGCACGCAGTATTTT.

This clonotype was counted at least ten times. The chain recombines TRBV7-9 with TRBJ1-1, with D possibly TRBD1 on 6 matching bases. The CDR3 totals 14 residues. CDR1 is SEHNR and CDR2 is FQNEAQ in the germline V gene (reference sequence). V gave up 7 bases and J gave up 1 base, with 13 bases separating them. The CDR3 bases are TGTGCCAGCAACCCCGAGGGGGGGAACACTGAAGCTTTCTTT. Amino acid sequence: CASNPEGGNTEAFF.

The gene calls are TRBV7-3 and TRBJ2-1; D is unresolved. V shed 3 bases and J shed 8 bases, with 14 bases lying between them. Germline CDR1 SGHTA, CDR2 FQGTGA. The CDR3 covers 14 residues. The CDR3 bases are TGTGCCAGCAGCTTCAGACCCCAGAGCCATGAGCAGTTCTTC. Its translation is CASSFRPQSHEQFF.

The chain employs TRBV7-2 and TRBJ2-7; 8 nucleotides align to TRBD2. The CDR3 runs to 17 residues. CDR1 and CDR2 (germline): SGHTA, FQGNSA. The ends lost 3 bases at V and 1 base at J; junction bases unmatched: 11. CDR3 in DNA: TGTGCCAGCAGCTTGGTTTGGACTAGCTCCTATTCCTACGAGCAGTACTTC. Protein product: CASSLVWTSSYSYEQYF.

This clonotype was seen at least ten times. The chain combines TRBV12-3 or TRBV12-4 with TRBJ2-5, with 9 bases fitting TRBD1. The CDR3 loop spans 15 amino acids. J gave up 6 bases and V 3 bases, and 8 bases lay outside the gene matches. The CDR3: CASSFRDRETKTQYF. CDR3 bases: TGTGCCAGCAGTTTCCGGGACAGGGAGACAAAGACCCAGTACTTC.

This clonotype appeared a few times. J is TRBJ1-4 and V is TRBV29-1; TRBD1 matches 7 bases. This CDR3 contains 14 residues. The V gene's germline CDR1 is SQVTM and CDR2 ANQGSEA. J was trimmed by 5 bases and V by 6 bases; bases with no gene match: 9. The CDR3 spells CSVKPGTANEKLFF. The CDR3 DNA is TGCAGCGTCAAACCCGGGACAGCAAATGAAAAACTGTTTTTT.